This TCR beta chain was obtained from a study of T cell changes during pregnancy in multiple sclerosis. Sequenced by immunoSEQ multiplex PCR; TCRdb stores in-frame clones only, minus some. This sample has approximately 96,000 clones, with about 92% found just once. Sequenced material: peripheral blood, taken after pregnancy. This sequence originates from a female donor in good health, enrolled as a control in a pregnancy study.

The CDR3 region has the DNA TGTGCCAGCAGCTTCCCAGGGAACTATGGCTACACCTTC. It specifies CASSFPGNYGYTF. The chain combines TRBV11-1 with TRBJ1-2; D is possibly TRBD1 (5 bases). V lost 3 bases and J 2 bases, leaving 7 bases between the germline ends. In germline, CDR1 is SGHAT, CDR2 FQDESV (reference sequence). CDR3 length: 13 amino acids.